Listed below are T cell receptor beta chains from one sample, sequenced in a study of cytomegalovirus exposure and HLA in healthy donors. Generated by immunoSEQ multiplex PCR, the TCRdb table keeps only in-frame clones and is missing some. In the table there are roughly 150,000 clones, approximately 80% of which are singletons. The source material was PBMCs. The receptors stem from a man under 40 in good health and CMV-seropositive. The CDR3 runs from the conserved cysteine through the conserved F or W. D genes are given only for firm matches. The size field is filled for only some rows; it gives once, few, many or a size class.

>-|TRBJ2-7|TRBD1|TRBV11-2
CASSLLGQGSYEQYF
TGTGCCAGCAGCTTACTGGGACAGGGCTCCTACGAGCAGTACTTC
>-|TRBJ2-1|-|TRBV18
CASERGGEGEQFF
TGTGCCAGCGAACGAGGGGGTGAGGGTGAGCAGTTCTTC
>-|TRBJ1-2|-|TRBV30
CAWSDRVEDYGYTF
TGTGCCTGGAGTGACAGGGTGGAGGACTATGGCTACACCTTC
>few|TRBJ1-5|-|TRBV5-1
CASSLDSNSNQPQHF
TGCGCCAGCAGCTTGGACAGCAACAGCAATCAGCCCCAGCATTTT
>-|TRBJ1-1|-|TRBV29-1
CSVIRGEAFF
TGCAGCGTGATAAGAGGTGAAGCTTTCTTT
>-|TRBJ1-1|-|TRBV23-1
CASSHPRDSKNTEAFF
TGCGCCAGCAGTCACCCCCGGGACTCAAAGAACACTGAAGCTTTCTTT
>few|TRBJ1-2|-|TRBV27
CASSFTPGANYGYTF
TGTGCCAGCAGTTTTACTCCAGGGGCAAACTATGGCTACACCTTC
>-|TRBJ2-7|-|TRBV7-6
CASSLRQNYEQYF
TGTGCCAGCAGCTTGAGACAGAACTACGAGCAGTACTTC
>-|TRBJ2-7|TRBD1|TRBV18
CASSPGTGGPYEQYF
TGTGCCAGCTCACCCGGGACAGGGGGCCCCTACGAGCAGTACTTC
>-|TRBJ1-4|TRBD1|TRBV27
CASSLRGQGEKLFF
TGTGCCAGCAGTCTCAGGGGGCAAGGAGAAAAACTGTTTTTT
>-|TRBJ1-2|-|TRBV4-3
CASSQDSGWNGYTF
TGCGCCAGCAGCCAAGACTCAGGGTGGAATGGCTACACCTTC
>-|TRBJ2-5|-|TRBV27
CASSLGWRGETQYF
TGTGCCAGCAGTTTAGGGTGGCGAGGGGAGACCCAGTACTTC
>-|TRBJ1-4|TRBD1|TRBV7-2
CASSFQGPGQGAVMFF
TGTGCCAGCAGCTTCCAGGGCCCGGGACAGGGGGCCGTGATGTTTTTT
>-|TRBJ2-7|-|TRBV9
CASSLFPGSSYEQYF
TGTGCCAGCAGCTTATTCCCGGGGAGCTCCTACGAGCAGTACTTC
>once|TRBJ2-1|-|TRBV7-9
CASSSGAYNEQFF
TGTGCCAGCAGCTCCGGGGCCTACAATGAGCAGTTCTTC
>-|TRBJ2-2|-|TRBV6-5
CASSYTNTGELFF
TGTGCCAGCAGTTACACAAACACCGGGGAGCTGTTTTTT
>-|TRBJ2-7|TRBD2|TRBV4-2
CASSQEGTSVYEQYF
TGTGCCAGCAGCCAAGAGGGGACTAGCGTCTACGAGCAGTACTTC
>-|TRBJ2-7|TRBD1|TRBV11-3
CASSRDRGSYEQYF
TGTGCCAGCAGTCGGGACAGGGGGTCCTACGAGCAGTACTTC
>-|TRBJ1-2|-|TRBV19
CASSIVEGSSYGYTF
TGTGCCAGTAGTATAGTCGAGGGATCGAGCTATGGCTACACCTTC
>once|TRBJ1-6|TRBD1|TRBV27
CASSLLGQGAYSPLHF
TGTGCCAGCAGTTTACTAGGGCAGGGGGCCTATTCACCCCTCCACTTT
>-|TRBJ2-6|-|TRBV4-3
CASSQEGGGAARANVLTF
TGCGCCAGCAGCCAAGAGGGAGGGGGGGCCGCGAGGGCCAACGTCCTGACTTTC
>-|TRBJ1-1|-|TRBV5-1
CASSFQDRNTEAFF
TGCGCCAGCAGCTTCCAGGACAGAAACACTGAAGCTTTCTTT
>-|TRBJ2-7|TRBD1|TRBV28
CASSYRDSSYEQYF
TGTGCCAGCAGTTACCGGGACAGCTCCTACGAGCAGTACTTC
>-|TRBJ2-7|TRBD2|TRBV7-9
CASSPGGSYEQYF
TGTGCCAGCAGCCCGGGGGGCTCCTACGAGCAGTACTTC
>-|TRBJ2-3|TRBD2|TRBV11-2
CASSLGGLVSTDTQYF
TGTGCCAGCAGCTTAGGGGGACTAGTAAGCACAGATACGCAGTATTTT
>-|TRBJ1-2|TRBD1|TRBV6-1
CASSEGVAGGYGYTF
TGTGCCAGCAGTGAAGGGGTGGCAGGGGGCTATGGCTACACCTTC
>-|TRBJ1-4|-|TRBV21-1
CASSKEGPGIEKLFF
TGTGCCAGCAGCAAAGAGGGTCCAGGGATTGAAAAACTGTTTTTT
>-|TRBJ2-2|TRBD1|TRBV4-1
CASSHHDRGTNTGELFF
TGCGCCAGCAGCCACCATGACAGGGGCACGAACACCGGGGAGCTGTTTTTT
>-|TRBJ1-1|TRBD1|TRBV4-1
CASSQKGQGAWSNTEAFF
TGCGCCAGCAGCCAAAAAGGACAGGGGGCGTGGAGTAACACTGAAGCTTTCTTT
>-|TRBJ2-1|-|TRBV5-4
CASSLDRHNEQFF
TGTGCCAGCAGCTTGGACAGGCACAATGAGCAGTTCTTC
>-|TRBJ2-1|TRBD1|TRBV5-5
CASSFWGTGGDEQFF
TGTGCCAGCAGCTTTTGGGGGACAGGGGGCGATGAGCAGTTCTTC
>-|TRBJ2-1|-|TRBV10-3
CAISESIQGSYNEQFF
TGTGCCATCAGTGAGTCGATACAGGGATCCTACAATGAGCAGTTCTTC
>-|TRBJ2-3|-|TRBV4-1
CASSPLQSGTDTQYF
TGCGCCAGCAGCCCCTTGCAAAGCGGCACAGATACGCAGTATTTT
>-|TRBJ2-1|TRBD2|TRBV11-3
CASSFSGGAFNEQFF
TGTGCCAGCAGCTTTAGCGGGGGGGCCTTCAATGAGCAGTTCTTC
>-|TRBJ2-3|TRBD2|TRBV29-1
CSAPIGLAGANTDTQYF
TGCAGCGCACCCATAGGACTAGCGGGGGCAAACACAGATACGCAGTATTTT
>-|TRBJ1-1|TRBD1|TRBV4-3
CASSQWAPGQGALAEAFF
TGCGCCAGCAGCCAGTGGGCCCCGGGACAGGGGGCTTTGGCTGAAGCTTTCTTT
>-|TRBJ2-5|TRBD2|TRBV5-6
CASSSAGLAGQETQYF
TGTGCCAGCAGTTCGGCGGGACTAGCAGGTCAGGAGACCCAGTACTTC
>-|TRBJ2-5|TRBD2|TRBV30
CAWSVLGLAGETQYF
TGTGCCTGGAGTGTACTGGGGCTAGCGGGAGAGACCCAGTACTTC
>-|TRBJ2-7|-|TRBV27
CASSTQAAPYEQYF
TGTGCCAGCAGTACACAGGCCGCACCCTACGAGCAGTACTTC
>-|TRBJ1-5|-|TRBV6-4
CASSKGGVSNQPQHF
TGTGCCAGCAGTAAAGGGGGGGTGAGCAATCAGCCCCAGCATTTT
>few|TRBJ2-7|-|TRBV13
CASSLGRYEQYF
TGTGCCAGCAGCTTAGGCCGCTACGAGCAGTACTTC
>-|TRBJ1-3|TRBD1|TRBV11-2
CASSSRFTGTGKSGNTIYF
TGTGCCAGCAGCTCCCGATTTACCGGGACAGGGAAATCTGGAAACACCATATATTTT
>-|TRBJ2-3|TRBD2|TRBV10-1
CASSEGLAGSTDTQYF
TGCGCCAGCAGTGAGGGACTAGCGGGGAGCACAGATACGCAGTATTTT
>-|TRBJ2-3|TRBD1|TRBV6-6
CASSRTGGTDTQYF
TGTGCCAGCAGCCGCACAGGGGGAACAGATACGCAGTATTTT
>-|TRBJ1-6|-|TRBV6-5
CASSYGTRSNSPLHF
TGTGCCAGCAGTTACGGGACAAGATCTAATTCACCCCTCCACTTT
>-|TRBJ2-5|TRBD2|TRBV7-2
CASSPGLAGGETQYF
TGTGCCAGCAGCCCGGGACTAGCGGGGGGGGAGACCCAGTACTTC
>few|TRBJ1-1|-|TRBV4-1
CASSQVLLRGQPQGAFF
TGCGCCAGCAGCCAAGTTCTTCTAAGGGGCCAGCCTCAGGGGGCTTTCTTT
>few|TRBJ2-7|TRBD1|TRBV6-5
CASSLDRGPYEQYF
TGTGCCAGCAGTTTGGACAGGGGGCCCTACGAGCAGTACTTC
>-|TRBJ2-5|-|TRBV5-1
CASSYRGPETQYF
TGCGCCAGCAGCTACCGGGGTCCAGAGACCCAGTACTTC
>-|TRBJ1-4|-|TRBV29-1
CSAEGVANEKLFF
TGCAGCGCCGAGGGTGTCGCGAATGAAAAACTGTTTTTT
>-|TRBJ1-1|TRBD1|TRBV6-6
CASSYSYTGGEAEAFF
TGTGCCAGCAGTTACTCCTATACAGGGGGTGAGGCTGAAGCTTTCTTT
>-|TRBJ1-2|TRBD1|TRBV10-3
CAIRVDRDYGYTF
TGTGCCATCAGGGTGGACAGGGACTATGGCTACACCTTC
>-|TRBJ2-3|TRBD2|TRBV5-1
CASSFTSGGADTQYF
TGCGCCAGCAGCTTTACTAGCGGGGGTGCAGATACGCAGTATTTT
>-|TRBJ1-1|-|TRBV5-1
CASNPFDRPLNTEAFF
TGCGCCAGCAACCCTTTCGACAGACCCCTGAACACTGAAGCTTTCTTT
>once|TRBJ2-7|TRBD1|TRBV27
CAGSSGTAISYEQYF
TGTGCCGGCAGCTCCGGGACAGCTATCTCCTACGAGCAGTACTTC
>-|TRBJ2-2|-|TRBV10-1
CASSDVELNTGELFF
TGCGCCAGCAGTGATGTGGAGCTCAACACCGGGGAGCTGTTTTTT